Listed below are T cell receptor beta chains from one sample, sequenced in a study of blood T cell dynamics during melanoma immunotherapy. Profiled with immunoSEQ multiplex PCR; TCRdb holds only in-frame clones, not every one. The data show about 11,000 clones, approximately 80% seen once. This material consisted of blood, taken from a patient treated with checkpoint blockade. The origin of the receptors is a human donor with melanoma. CDR3s include the opening cysteine and the closing phenylalanine or tryptophan. The order of the fields is CDR3 protein, CDR3 DNA, J gene, V gene, D gene, clone size. The D gene is left open where the match is weak. The size entry is marked missing in some rows and otherwise reads once, few, many or a size class.

CDR3: CASSDSGGPDTQYF
DNA: TGTGCCAGCAGTGACTCTGGGGGGCCAGATACGCAGTATTTT
J: TRBJ2-3
V: TRBV6-4
D: NA
size: NA

CDR3: CASSLFFGGSYNEQFF
DNA: TGCGCCAGCAGCTTGTTTTTCGGGGGCTCCTACAATGAGCAGTTCTTC
J: TRBJ2-1
V: TRBV5-1
D: NA
size: NA

CDR3: CASSPSGPTYEQYF
DNA: TGTGCCAGCTCACCAAGCGGACCAACCTACGAGCAGTACTTC
J: TRBJ2-7
V: TRBV18
D: NA
size: once

CDR3: CASRGQPSPGNTIYF
DNA: TGTGCCAGCAGGGGACAGCCCTCACCTGGAAACACCATATATTTT
J: TRBJ1-3
V: TRBV2
D: TRBD1
size: NA

CDR3: CASSRGTGGREAFF
DNA: TGTGCCAGCTCACGCGGGACAGGGGGCCGTGAAGCTTTCTTT
J: TRBJ1-1
V: TRBV18
D: TRBD1
size: NA

CDR3: CASSPGTGAGTQYF
DNA: TGTGCCAGCAGCCCCGGGACAGGGGCCGGGACCCAGTACTTC
J: TRBJ2-5
V: TRBV7-9
D: TRBD1
size: NA

CDR3: CASSRGGQGMLGYTF
DNA: TGTGCCAGTAGTAGGGGGGGGCAGGGAATGCTTGGCTACACCTTC
J: TRBJ1-2
V: TRBV19
D: NA
size: NA

CDR3: CASSSWTGRDLRQFF
DNA: TGTGCCAGCAGCTCTTGGACAGGGAGGGATCTTAGGCAGTTCTTC
J: TRBJ2-1
V: TRBV7-9
D: NA
size: NA

CDR3: CASSYSQGAREKLFF
DNA: TGTGCCAGCAGTTACTCCCAGGGGGCGCGGGAAAAACTGTTTTTT
J: TRBJ1-4
V: TRBV6-6
D: TRBD1
size: NA

CDR3: CASSLWQGQNGYTF
DNA: TGTGCCAGCAGTTTATGGCAGGGTCAGAATGGCTACACCTTC
J: TRBJ1-2
V: TRBV28
D: NA
size: NA

CDR3: CASSDGVGYEQYF
DNA: TGTGCCAGCAGTGACGGAGTCGGATACGAGCAGTACTTC
J: TRBJ2-7
V: TRBV6-1
D: NA
size: NA

CDR3: CASSEPNGAEAFF
DNA: TGTGCCAGCAGTGAGCCAAACGGTGCTGAAGCTTTCTTT
J: TRBJ1-1
V: TRBV6-5
D: NA
size: NA

CDR3: CASSPGQASGANVLTF
DNA: TGTGCCAGCAGCCCGGGACAGGCCTCTGGGGCCAACGTCCTGACTTTC
J: TRBJ2-6
V: TRBV5-4
D: TRBD1
size: medium-sized

CDR3: CAISSHGGDGTEAFF
DNA: TGTGCCATCAGCTCCCACGGGGGGGATGGCACTGAAGCTTTCTTT
J: TRBJ1-1
V: TRBV10-3
D: NA
size: NA

CDR3: CASSYVAGGADTQYF
DNA: TGTGCCAGCAGTTACGTGGCAGGGGGCGCAGATACGCAGTATTTT
J: TRBJ2-3
V: TRBV6-5
D: TRBD1
size: NA

CDR3: CAISRLAGGSSDTQYF
DNA: TGTGCCATCTCAAGACTAGCGGGGGGGTCAAGCGATACGCAGTATTTT
J: TRBJ2-3
V: TRBV10-3
D: TRBD2
size: NA

CDR3: CASSSDSALDGYTF
DNA: TGTGCCAGCAGCTCGGACAGCGCTTTGGATGGCTACACCTTC
J: TRBJ1-2
V: TRBV5-6
D: NA
size: NA

CDR3: CASSFRRVGANEKLFF
DNA: TGTGCCAGCAGTTTTCGACGGGTCGGAGCTAATGAAAAACTGTTTTTT
J: TRBJ1-4
V: TRBV28
D: NA
size: NA

CDR3: CASSVSLAGGADEQFF
DNA: TGTGCCAGCAGCGTTAGTCTAGCGGGAGGCGCCGATGAGCAGTTCTTC
J: TRBJ2-1
V: TRBV9
D: TRBD2
size: NA

CDR3: CASSPTLAGAHNEQFF
DNA: TGTGCCAGCTCACCAACACTAGCGGGAGCCCACAATGAGCAGTTCTTC
J: TRBJ2-1
V: TRBV18
D: TRBD2
size: once

CDR3: CASSESKERTSGYEQYF
DNA: TGCGCCAGCAGTGAGTCTAAAGAGCGGACTAGCGGCTACGAGCAGTACTTC
J: TRBJ2-7
V: TRBV10-1
D: TRBD2
size: NA

CDR3: CATSGQGKPEAFF
DNA: TGTGCCACCAGCGGGCAGGGGAAACCTGAAGCTTTCTTT
J: TRBJ1-1
V: TRBV15
D: NA
size: NA

CDR3: CASSLWKVIHEQYF
DNA: TGTGCCAGCAGCTTGTGGAAGGTTATCCACGAGCAGTACTTC
J: TRBJ2-7
V: TRBV5-6
D: NA
size: NA

CDR3: CASNHPPRGVGYTF
DNA: TGTGCCAGCAACCATCCTCCCCGGGGCGTGGGCTACACCTTC
J: TRBJ1-2
V: TRBV7-9
D: NA
size: NA

CDR3: CASSLNWGPYNEQFF
DNA: TGTGCCAGCAGCTTAAATTGGGGGCCCTACAATGAGCAGTTCTTC
J: TRBJ2-1
V: TRBV7-3
D: NA
size: NA

CDR3: CASSDFNRESNYGYTF
DNA: TGTGCCAGCAGCGATTTCAACAGGGAGAGTAACTATGGCTACACCTTC
J: TRBJ1-2
V: TRBV5-4
D: NA
size: few

CDR3: CASSTSLGGDGYTF
DNA: TGTGCCAGCAGCACTTCCCTAGGGGGCGATGGCTACACCTTC
J: TRBJ1-2
V: TRBV7-2
D: TRBD1
size: NA

CDR3: CASSYSKRETQYF
DNA: TGTGCCAGCAGTTACTCGAAGCGGGAGACCCAGTACTTC
J: TRBJ2-5
V: TRBV6-6
D: NA
size: NA

CDR3: CASSQGQSGKLFF
DNA: TGTGCCAGCAGTCAGGGACAGAGTGGAAAACTGTTTTTT
J: TRBJ1-4
V: TRBV2
D: TRBD1
size: NA

CDR3: CASSPGAAGNQPQHF
DNA: TGTGCCAGCAGCCCCGGGGCGGCCGGCAATCAGCCCCAGCATTTT
J: TRBJ1-5
V: TRBV27
D: NA
size: few

CDR3: CASSLGLPNEQYF
DNA: TGTGCCAGCAGCTTGGGACTCCCCAACGAGCAGTACTTC
J: TRBJ2-7
V: TRBV5-4
D: NA
size: NA

CDR3: CASSYSWTPNYGYTF
DNA: TGTGCCAGCAGTTACTCGTGGACACCCAACTATGGCTACACCTTC
J: TRBJ1-2
V: TRBV6-5
D: NA
size: medium-sized

CDR3: CASSPQEGGVADTQYF
DNA: TGTGCCAGTAGTCCCCAAGAGGGGGGAGTCGCAGATACGCAGTATTTT
J: TRBJ2-3
V: TRBV19
D: NA
size: NA

CDR3: CASRPRPNTGELFF
DNA: TGTGCCAGCCGGCCCCGTCCGAACACCGGGGAGCTGTTTTTT
J: TRBJ2-2
V: TRBV6-5
D: NA
size: once

CDR3: CASSEVDQPQHF
DNA: TGTGCCAGCAGCGAGGTAGATCAGCCCCAGCATTTT
J: TRBJ1-5
V: TRBV7-9
D: NA
size: NA

CDR3: CASSSARGRGADTQYF
DNA: TGTGCCAGCAGCTCGGCCCGGGGCCGTGGGGCAGATACGCAGTATTTT
J: TRBJ2-3
V: TRBV7-3
D: NA
size: NA

CDR3: CASSVSGGRSRGEQYF
DNA: TGTGCCAGCAGCGTAAGCGGTGGACGGAGCCGAGGCGAGCAGTACTTC
J: TRBJ2-7
V: TRBV9
D: NA
size: NA

CDR3: CASSTREGEMSGELFF
DNA: TGTGCCAGCAGCACCCGAGAGGGGGAGATGAGCGGGGAGCTGTTTTTT
J: TRBJ2-2
V: TRBV9
D: NA
size: NA

CDR3: CASSSGLAGARPFTDTQYF
DNA: TGCGCCAGCAGCTCGGGACTAGCGGGGGCACGCCCGTTCACAGATACGCAGTATTTT
J: TRBJ2-3
V: TRBV5-1
D: TRBD2
size: NA

CDR3: CASSFSLNTGELFF
DNA: TGTGCCAGCAGCTTTTCGTTGAACACCGGGGAGCTGTTTTTT
J: TRBJ2-2
V: TRBV7-2
D: NA
size: NA

CDR3: CASGSSYNEQFF
DNA: TGTGCCAGCGGCAGTTCCTACAATGAGCAGTTCTTC
J: TRBJ2-1
V: TRBV6-1
D: NA
size: NA

CDR3: CASSPRGRGLAEANTGELFF
DNA: TGTGCCAGCTCACCAAGGGGCAGGGGGCTAGCGGAAGCGAACACCGGGGAGCTGTTTTTT
J: TRBJ2-2
V: TRBV18
D: NA
size: NA

CDR3: CASSFFPIGGGPADTQYF
DNA: TGTGCCAGTAGCTTCTTCCCCATTGGGGGAGGGCCTGCAGATACGCAGTATTTT
J: TRBJ2-3
V: TRBV19
D: TRBD2
size: NA

CDR3: CASSSQGASKNIQYF
DNA: TGTGCCAGCAGCTCTCAGGGGGCGTCCAAAAACATTCAGTACTTC
J: TRBJ2-4
V: TRBV11-2
D: TRBD1
size: NA

CDR3: CASSWTGSRDTQYF
DNA: TGTGCCAGCAGTTGGACAGGATCGAGAGATACGCAGTATTTT
J: TRBJ2-3
V: TRBV6-5
D: TRBD1
size: few

CDR3: CASSLGGTVNTGELFF
DNA: TGTGCCAGCAGCTTAGGGGGGACAGTGAACACCGGGGAGCTGTTTTTT
J: TRBJ2-2
V: TRBV13
D: TRBD1
size: NA